This TCR beta chain was identified during a study of blood T cell repertoires in COVID-19. Study context: PBMCs, B-cell-depleted T cells, or T cells provided the cDNA or gDNA that made up the material.

Original handling: It was from reference gene primer amplification that nucleated cell counts were estimated. Measured with immunoSEQ multiplex PCR; TCRdb has only the in-frame clones, and not every one. Clone size and the V and J calls come from that table; the DNA yielded D and trimming. The sample carries roughly 360,000 clones, 81% recorded once. Trimming cost V 3 bases and J 6 bases, with 6 bases left between them. In germline, CDR1 is ENHRY, CDR2 SYGVKD. The CDR3 is 12 amino acids. The chain recombines TRBV10-3 with TRBJ1-3; D unresolved. The source is a human donor with acute or convalescent COVID-19. The donor label of this sample is uncertain. Sample: peripheral blood. CDR3 nucleotide sequence: TGTGCCATCAGTGACAGACAAAACACCATATATTTT. This encodes CAISDRQNTIYF.